One T cell receptor beta chain is described in this entry. Some clones are missing from TCRdb's copy, which holds only in-frame ones; the method was immunoSEQ multiplex PCR. The sample comprises around 98,000 clones, 90% to 96% of which are singletons, and about 0.23% rests with the top ten. The sample comes from a study of technical replicates of blood from a few donors. The CDR3 extends over 12 amino acids. V dropped 3 bases and J dropped 5 bases, with 7 bases sitting between them. Germline lookup yields CDR1 MNHNY and CDR2 SVGAGI (reference sequence). This TCR derives from a human donor in good health. Sequencing was carried out using T cells isolated from PBMCs. This chain links TRBV6-6 with TRBJ2-5; unclear D gene. The CDR3 nucleotides read TGTGCCAGCAGTTATTGGGCGGAGACCCAGTACTTC. It encodes CASSYWAETQYF.